These T cell receptor beta chains were read from a single sample in a study of CD8+CD57+ T cells in acquired aplastic anemia. Each CDR3 protein is one row after TCRdb ran MiXCR on the reads. This table holds a few hundred thousand distinct CDR3 sequences, approximately 55% found once. Sequenced sample: sorted CD4+, CD8+, or CD8+CD57+ T cells (not recorded which) from PBMCs. The receptor set was obtained from a human donor with severe aplastic anemia or a healthy control (not recorded which). Each CDR3 is given with its conserved first and last residue. D genes are given only for firm matches. A row's size may be missing; if present it is once, few, many or a size class.

V: TRBV29-1
size: few
J: TRBJ2-7
D: -
DNA: TGCAGCGTCGCAGGGGGGAACGAGCAGTACTTC
CDR3: CSVAGGNEQYF

V: TRBV24-1
size: once
J: TRBJ2-1
D: TRBD1
DNA: TGTGCCACCAGTGATACGGACAGGCTCTGCAATGAGCAGTTCTTC
CDR3: CATSDTDRLCNEQFF

V: TRBV10-3
size: -
J: TRBJ2-7
D: TRBD1
DNA: TGTGCCATCAGATTGGACAGGCCCTCCTACGAGCAGTACTTC
CDR3: CAIRLDRPSYEQYF

V: TRBV2
size: -
J: TRBJ2-5
D: -
DNA: TGTGCCAGCAGTTACTCCCGGGGGCGTAGAGAGACCCAGTACTTC
CDR3: CASSYSRGRRETQYF

V: TRBV25-1
size: -
J: TRBJ2-5
D: -
DNA: TGTGCCAGCAGTGGATTCGAGGGCCCGGATTGGGAGACCCAGTACTTC
CDR3: CASSGFEGPDWETQYF

V: TRBV20-1
size: -
J: TRBJ2-7
D: -
DNA: TGCAGTGCTAGAGATCGGACGGCAGGGGCCAACGAGCAGTACTTC
CDR3: CSARDRTAGANEQYF

V: TRBV5-6
size: -
J: TRBJ1-1
D: -
DNA: TGTGCCAGCAGCTGGGAAATGAACACTGAAGCTTTCTTT
CDR3: CASSWEMNTEAFF

V: TRBV15
size: few
J: TRBJ2-6
D: -
DNA: TGTGCCACCAGTTCAGGGGCTGGGGCCAACGTCCTGACTTTC
CDR3: CATSSGAGANVLTF

V: TRBV9
size: many
J: TRBJ1-3
D: TRBD1
DNA: TGTGCCAGCAGCGTTAAGAGGGACAGTCCAAACACCATATATTTT
CDR3: CASSVKRDSPNTIYF

V: TRBV24-1
size: -
J: TRBJ2-3
D: -
DNA: TGTGCCACCAGTGTCTCAGAGGGTGGAAAGCGGTATTTT
CDR3: CATSVSEGGKRYF

V: TRBV6-7
size: -
J: TRBJ2-4
D: TRBD2
DNA: TGTGCCAGCAGTTACTCAGCGGGGGCAGCCAAAAACATTCAGTACTTC
CDR3: CASSYSAGAAKNIQYF

V: TRBV18
size: few
J: TRBJ2-5
D: -
DNA: TGTGCCAGCTCACCACCCCGGGGGCACCAAGAGACCCAGTACTTC
CDR3: CASSPPRGHQETQYF